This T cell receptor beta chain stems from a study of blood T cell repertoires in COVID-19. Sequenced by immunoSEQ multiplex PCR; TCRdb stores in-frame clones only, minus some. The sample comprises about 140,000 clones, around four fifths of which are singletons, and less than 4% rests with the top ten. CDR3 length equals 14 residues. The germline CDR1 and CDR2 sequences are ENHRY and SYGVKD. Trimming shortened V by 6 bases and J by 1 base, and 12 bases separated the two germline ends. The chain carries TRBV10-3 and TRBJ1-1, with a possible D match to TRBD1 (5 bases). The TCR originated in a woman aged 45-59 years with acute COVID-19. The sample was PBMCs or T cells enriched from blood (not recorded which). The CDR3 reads CAISLGATNTEAFF. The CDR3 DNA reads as TGTGCCATCAGCCTTGGGGCGACGAACACTGAAGCTTTCTTT.